Below, 20 T cell receptor beta chains from the same sample are listed, as sequenced in a study of cytomegalovirus exposure and HLA in healthy donors. The primer mix had 60 Vbeta and 13 Jbeta primers. Profiled with immunoSEQ multiplex PCR; TCRdb holds only in-frame clones, not every one. The sample carries 150,000 to 200,000 clones, 65% to 70% recorded once. The specimen sequenced was PBMCs. These receptors all come from a man aged 30 to 39 in good health and CMV-seropositive.

The J gene is TRBJ1-2, the V gene TRBV5-1; the D is unclear. The germline V gene encodes CDR1 SGHRS and CDR2 YFSETQ. CDR3 length: 13 residues. V was pared by 0 bases and J by 5 bases, with 8 bases between. CDR3 nucleotides: TGCGCCAGCAGCTTGGACAGCCCTTATGGCTACACCTTC. Amino acids: CASSLDSPYGYTF.

The chain has TRBV4-1 and TRBJ2-1; 12 nucleotides align to TRBD2. Germline CDR1 reads MGHRA; CDR2 reads YSYEKL. CDR3 length equals 20 residues. The V and J ends lost 4 bases and 0 bases, in that order; junction bases with no gene match: 13. This chain's CDR3 is CASSRIGGLAGGSSYNEQFF. CDR3 DNA: TGCGCCAGCAGCCGAATAGGAGGGCTAGCGGGAGGGAGCTCCTACAATGAGCAGTTCTTC.

This clone has a handful of counts. V usage is TRBV28 and J usage is TRBJ1-6, with TRBD1 identical over 8 bases. Trimming took 8 bases from V and 7 from J; bases not matched to a gene: 10. The CDR3 extends over 15 amino acids. The germline V gene encodes CDR1 MDHEN and CDR2 SYDVKM. In DNA form, the CDR3 reads TGTGCCAGCGGATCCGGGACAGGACGAAATTCACCCCTCCACTTT. Amino acid sequence: CASGSGTGRNSPLHF.

This clone showed up just a few times. The chain is built from TRBV6-5 and TRBJ2-3; TRBD2 matches at 7 bases. V lost 3 bases, J lost 4 bases, and 4 bases stayed unmatched. CDR1 MNHEY and CDR2 SVGAGI come from the germline V gene. This CDR3 comprises 14 residues. CDR3 amino acids: CASSYNRGADTQYF. Written as DNA, the CDR3 is TGTGCCAGCAGTTATAACCGGGGGGCAGATACGCAGTATTTT.

This clone was observed a few times. V and J are TRBV14 and TRBJ2-3; 8 positions match TRBD2. The CDR3 is 15 amino acids. J gave up 6 bases and V 1 base, and 6 bases lay outside the gene matches. CDR1 and CDR2 from the germline V gene are SGHDN and FVKESK. The CDR3 region has the DNA TGTGCCAGCAGCCAAGGGGGAGCGGGAGCGGATACGCAGTATTTT. The encoded protein is CASSQGGAGADTQYF.

The chain recombines TRBV7-2 with TRBJ1-5; TRBD1 agrees at 7 bases. The CDR3 covers 13 residues. Germline CDR1 is SGHTA and CDR2 is FQGNSA. V shed 8 bases and J 7 bases; nucleotides not matched to a gene: 8. The CDR3 here is CASASQGDQPQHF. In DNA, the CDR3 is TGTGCCAGCGCGTCGCAGGGGGACCAGCCCCAGCATTTT. The complete variable domain, with remaining parts taken from reference TRBV7-2 and TRBJ1-5, reads GAGVSQSPSNKVTEKGKDVELRCDPISGHTALYWYRQSLGQGLEFLIYFQGNSAPDKSGLPSDRFSAERTGGSVSTLTIQRTQQEDSAVYLCASASQGDQPQHFGDGTRLSIL.

The chain uses TRBV19 and TRBJ2-3, with D maybe TRBD2 (6 bases). CDR1 LNHDA and CDR2 SQIVND come from the germline V gene (reference sequence). V shed 11 bases and J shed 0 bases, with 15 bases lying between them. The CDR3 spans 14 residues. DNA of the CDR3: TGTGCCGGCCCAAAGGGGACTAGCACAGATACGCAGTATTTT. This encodes CAGPKGTSTDTQYF.

V gene TRBV7-2 combines with J gene TRBJ1-4; no clear D gene. This CDR3 region has 13 residues. The V gene lost 7 bases and the J gene lost 6 bases, with 12 bases spanning the gap. Germline lookup yields CDR1 SGHTA and CDR2 FQGNSA. CDR3 nucleotides: TGTGCCAGCAAGGAGGGAGAGGATGAAAAACTGTTTTTT. Its protein product is CASKEGEDEKLFF. Full variable domain (outside the CDR3, taken from reference TRBV7-2 and TRBJ1-4): GAGVSQSPSNKVTEKGKDVELRCDPISGHTALYWYRQSLGQGLEFLIYFQGNSAPDKSGLPSDRFSAERTGGSVSTLTIQRTQQEDSAVYLCASKEGEDEKLFFGSGTQLSVL.

This chain connects TRBV11-2 to TRBJ1-2; D may be TRBD1 (5 bases). V was trimmed by 5 bases and J by 8 bases, leaving 15 bases between them. This CDR3 contains 13 residues. Germline-derived CDR1 and CDR2 are SGHAT and FQNNGV. The CDR3 DNA is TGTGCCAGCAGCCCCGGGACTACACCGGGCTACACCTTC. It translates to CASSPGTTPGYTF.

As DNA, the CDR3 is TGTGCCAGCAGCCACCCCCCTTCGAACACCGGGGAGCTGTTTTTT. Residues: CASSHPPSNTGELFF. This sequence joins TRBV14 and TRBJ2-2; no firm D call. The CDR3 runs to 15 residues. Trimming cost V 3 bases and J 0 bases, with 8 bases left between them. The V gene's germline CDR1 is SGHDN and CDR2 FVKESK.

This clone was seen more than once but under ten times. This rearrangement joins TRBV30 to TRBJ1-5; D possibly corresponds to TRBD1 (5 bases). Trimming stripped 2 bases from V and 6 bases from J, with 8 bases between. The CDR3 is 12 residues long. Per germline, CDR1 GTSNPN and CDR2 SVGIG (reference sequence). CDR3 nucleotides: TGTGCCTGGAGTTCAGGGTTTCAGCCCCAGCATTTT. It specifies CAWSSGFQPQHF.

The chain has TRBV7-3 and TRBJ1-1; 8 nucleotides line up with TRBD1. The CDR3 is 13 residues long. J gave up 3 bases and V 5 bases, and 2 bases lay outside the gene matches. The germline gives CDR1 SGHTA, CDR2 FQGTGA. The CDR3 bases are TGTGCCAGCAGCATACAGGGGGACACTGAAGCTTTCTTT. Protein sequence: CASSIQGDTEAFF.

The rearrangement links TRBV11-2 to TRBJ2-7; 8 bases fit TRBD2. V trimming: 7 bases; J trimming: 3 bases; junction bases outside the gene matches: 8. The germline CDR1 and CDR2 sequences are SGHAT and FQNNGV. The length of the CDR3 is 14 residues. This chain's CDR3 is CASTGREGNYEQYF. In nucleotides, the CDR3 is TGTGCCAGCACGGGTCGGGAGGGTAACTACGAGCAGTACTTC.

CDR3 DNA sequence: TGTGCCAGCAGTTTGGGGGGGCACTACGAGCAGTACTTC. This encodes CASSLGGHYEQYF. V and J are TRBV28 and TRBJ2-7; TRBD2 might be the D (7 bases). The germline V and J ends were trimmed by 3 bases and 3 bases, with 9 bases remaining between them. The length of the CDR3 is 13 residues. Germline V lookup: CDR1 MDHEN, CDR2 SYDVKM.

On this clone: Distinct nucleotide sequences in the sample also encode this CDR3. V and J are TRBV10-1 and TRBJ1-5; 7 positions match TRBD1. V lost 8 bases, J lost 5 bases, and 15 bases stayed unmatched. The CDR3 spans 16 residues. Germline V CDR1 and CDR2: WNHNN, SYGVQD (reference sequence). The CDR3 coding sequence is TGCGCCAGCGTAACAGGGGTACCACCGCGACATCAGCCCCAGCATTTT. Translation: CASVTGVPPRHQPQHF.

The V gene is TRBV7-9, the J gene TRBJ2-5, with D possibly matching TRBD2 (6 bases). Matching the DNA end better, TRBJ2-7 makes the J call doubtful. There are 15 residues in the CDR3. In germline, CDR1 is SEHNR, CDR2 FQNEAQ (reference sequence). The CDR3 sequence: CASSNLGGEGYEQYF. The CDR3 DNA sequence: TGTGCCAGCAGCAACCTCGGGGGAGAGGGGTACGAGCAGTACTTC.

This sequence joins TRBV6-6 and TRBJ2-7; D is possibly TRBD1 (5 bases). The CDR3 has 15 amino acids. V was trimmed by 5 bases and J by 3 bases, leaving 17 bases between them. Germline V gives CDR1 MNHNY, CDR2 SVGAGI (reference sequence). CDR3 sequence: CASSRPVTEDYEQYF. DNA of the CDR3: TGTGCCAGCAGTCGTCCCGTGACAGAGGACTACGAGCAGTACTTC.

V and J are TRBV2 and TRBJ2-2, with 8 bases fitting TRBD2. The CDR3 spans 17 residues. The V gene end was trimmed by 7 bases and the J gene end by 1 base; junction bases not matched to a gene: 11. CDR1 is SNHLY and CDR2 is FYNNEI in the germline V gene. Written as DNA, the CDR3 is TGTGCCAGCATAGAGGGGCGACTAGCGCTGAACACCGGGGAGCTGTTTTTT. Protein product: CASIEGRLALNTGELFF.

The genes are TRBV19 and TRBJ2-3; D is perhaps TRBD2 (5 bases). The CDR3 extends over 17 amino acids. The V end lost 4 bases, the J end lost 1 base, and 18 bases lay between the germline ends. The germline CDR1 and CDR2 sequences are LNHDA and SQIVND (reference sequence). CDR3 amino acids: CASSKQRARDGTDTQYF. In DNA, the CDR3 is TGTGCCAGTAGTAAACAGAGGGCTCGAGATGGCACAGATACGCAGTATTTT.

The chain employs TRBV10-3 and TRBJ1-1; D not certain. V was cut by 4 bases and J by 1 base, with 7 bases left in between. Germline V gene lookup returns CDR1 ENHRY and CDR2 SYGVKD. CDR3 length: 13 residues. This CDR3 reads CAISAAENTEAFF. The CDR3 DNA is TGTGCCATCAGTGCCGCGGAGAACACTGAAGCTTTCTTT.